This T cell receptor (beta chain) comes out of a study of T-cell memory formation after mild COVID-19. General study results and limits: Pre-infection memory already had some responding clones, implying cross-reactive memory joined.

TCRalpha and TCRbeta libraries used 5'RACE with constant-segment primers and UMIs. TCRdb analysed the 5' RACE reads with MiXCR anew, one entry per CDR3 protein. The table has 250,000 to 350,000 distinct CDR3 sequences, 15% to 20% seen once. V dropped 5 bases and J dropped 2; count of bases not matched to a gene: 10. Per germline, CDR1 GTSNPN and CDR2 SVGIG (reference sequence). CDR3 size: 16 residues. In regard to this clonotype: Its cognate antigen is unknown.

V and J are TRBV30 and TRBJ2-5; 11 nucleotides agree with TRBD2. The sequenced material came from PBMCs or a T cell subset sorted from them (not recorded which). This receptor was taken from a young man who had mild COVID-19 (a few samples of this study predate the infection). Cell type and time point are not known. In nucleotides, the CDR3 is TGTGCCTGGCTCCCTCGACTAGCGGGAAAACAAGAGACCCAGTACTTC. This sequence encodes CAWLPRLAGKQETQYF.